This TCR beta chain was recorded in a study of beta chain features in type 1 diabetes. The study reverse transcribed the entire isolated RNA, so it sequenced expressed TCRB transcripts. Sequencing was performed with immunoSEQ multiplex PCR; in TCRdb, only in-frame clones are kept and a portion is missing. The sample lists 35,000 to 50,000 clones, approximately 53% occurring once. Germline CDR1 and CDR2: MDHEN and SYDVKM. Trimming took 8 bases from V and 1 from J; bases not matched to a gene: 9. The CDR3 has 15 amino acids. The sample consisted of stem cell memory CD4+ T cells from blood. The chain couples TRBV28 to TRBJ2-7; 9 nucleotides align to TRBD2. This clonotype originated in a woman in her 30s in good health. The DNA for the CDR3 is TGTGCCAGCTCCTGGGCGGGAGGGCCTTCCTACGAGCAGTACTTC. As protein: CASSWAGGPSYEQYF.